This T cell receptor (beta chain) is drawn from a study of identical twins. TCRdb fed the 5' RACE reads into MiXCR, producing one record per CDR3 protein. Among some 660,000 distinct CDR3 sequences listed, 8% to 9% were seen once. With no exceptions, donors were healthy Caucasians. The same specimen was also included in a second study, on yellow fever vaccine responses in identical twins. That report notes: Vaccine-induced T cell responses in twins were reportedly observed to appear partly convergent, partly personalized.

Sequencing was carried out using PBMCs. The sequence was obtained from a woman aged 18-29 years in good health.

CDR3 DNA: TGCGCCAGCAGCTGGGCGGGTCAGGGCGGTCACGAGCAGTACTTC. This gives the protein CASSWAGQGGHEQYF. The chain links TRBV5-1 to TRBJ2-7; D may match TRBD1 or TRBD2 (5 bases each). Trimming took 3 bases from V and 5 from J, leaving 18 bases between them. The CDR3 contains 15 residues. Germline V lookup: CDR1 SGHRS, CDR2 YFSETQ.